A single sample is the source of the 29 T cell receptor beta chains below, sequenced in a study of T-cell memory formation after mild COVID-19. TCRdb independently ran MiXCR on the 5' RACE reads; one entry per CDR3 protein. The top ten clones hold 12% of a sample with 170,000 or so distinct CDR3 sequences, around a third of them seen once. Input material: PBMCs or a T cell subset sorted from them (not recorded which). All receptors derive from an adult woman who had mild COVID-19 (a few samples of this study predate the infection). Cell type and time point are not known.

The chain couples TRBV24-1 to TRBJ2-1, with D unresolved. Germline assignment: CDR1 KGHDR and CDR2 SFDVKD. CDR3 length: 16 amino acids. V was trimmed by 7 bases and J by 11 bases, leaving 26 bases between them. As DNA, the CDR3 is TGTGCCACCAGCGATGAAGCCCGGACCCAGATAAGGAAGCAGTTCTTC. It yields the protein CATSDEARTQIRKQFF.

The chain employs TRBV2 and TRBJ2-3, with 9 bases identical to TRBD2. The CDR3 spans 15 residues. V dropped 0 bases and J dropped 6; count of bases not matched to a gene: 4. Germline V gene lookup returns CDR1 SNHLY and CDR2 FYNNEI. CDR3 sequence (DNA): TGTGCCAGCAGTGAAGCGCGTCTAGCGGGGGATACGCAGTATTTT. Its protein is CASSEARLAGDTQYF. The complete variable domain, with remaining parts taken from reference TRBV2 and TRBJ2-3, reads EPEVTQTPSHQVTQMGQEVILRCVPISNHLYFYWYRQILGQKVEFLVSFYNNEISEKSEIFDDQFSVERPDGSNFTLKIRSTKLEDSAMYFCASSEARLAGDTQYFGPGTRLTVL.

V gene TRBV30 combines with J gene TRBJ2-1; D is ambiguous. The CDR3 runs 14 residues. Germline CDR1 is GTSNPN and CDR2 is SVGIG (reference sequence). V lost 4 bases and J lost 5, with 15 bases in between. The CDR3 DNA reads TGTGCCTGGAACGAAGCGCAACGGCACAATGAGCAGTTCTTC. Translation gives CAWNEAQRHNEQFF.

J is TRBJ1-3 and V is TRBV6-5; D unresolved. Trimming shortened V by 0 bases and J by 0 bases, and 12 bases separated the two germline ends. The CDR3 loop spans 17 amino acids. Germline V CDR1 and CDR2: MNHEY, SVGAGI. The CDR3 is CASSYSTSTVSGNTIYF. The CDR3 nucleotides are TGTGCCAGCAGTTACTCGACGTCGACGGTCTCTGGAAACACCATATATTTT.

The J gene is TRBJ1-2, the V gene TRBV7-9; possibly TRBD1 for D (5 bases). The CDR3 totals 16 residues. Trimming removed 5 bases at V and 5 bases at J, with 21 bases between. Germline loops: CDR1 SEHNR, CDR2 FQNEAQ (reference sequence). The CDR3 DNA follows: TGTGCCAGCAGCCCCGGGACGAGAGGGCATTATTATGGCTACACCTTC. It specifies CASSPGTRGHYYGYTF. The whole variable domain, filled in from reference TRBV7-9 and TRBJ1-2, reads DTGVSQNPRHKITKRGQNVTFRCDPISEHNRLYWYRQTLGQGPEFLTYFQNEAQLEKSRLLSDRFSAERPKGSFSTLEIQRTEQGDSAMYLCASSPGTRGHYYGYTFGSGTRLTVV.

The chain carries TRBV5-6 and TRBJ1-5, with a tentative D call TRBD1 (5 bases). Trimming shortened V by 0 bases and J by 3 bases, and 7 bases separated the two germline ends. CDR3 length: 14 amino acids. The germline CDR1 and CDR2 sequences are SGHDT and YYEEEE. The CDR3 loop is CASSLVGDNQPQHF. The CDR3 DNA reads TGTGCCAGCAGCTTGGTGGGGGACAATCAGCCCCAGCATTTT.

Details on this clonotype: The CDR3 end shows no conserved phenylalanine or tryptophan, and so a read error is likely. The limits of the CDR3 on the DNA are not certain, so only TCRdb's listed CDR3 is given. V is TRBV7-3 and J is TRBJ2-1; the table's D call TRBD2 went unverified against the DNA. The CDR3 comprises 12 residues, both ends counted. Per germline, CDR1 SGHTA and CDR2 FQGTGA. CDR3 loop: CASSPASGTSGL.

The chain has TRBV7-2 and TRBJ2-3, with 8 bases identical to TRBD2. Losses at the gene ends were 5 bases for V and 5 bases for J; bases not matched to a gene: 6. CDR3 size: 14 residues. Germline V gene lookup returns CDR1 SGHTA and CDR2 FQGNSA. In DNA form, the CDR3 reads TGTGCCAGCAGCCCGACTAGCGAAGGAGATACGCAGTATTTT. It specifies CASSPTSEGDTQYF. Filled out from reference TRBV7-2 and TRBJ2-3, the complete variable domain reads GAGVSQSPSNKVTEKGKDVELRCDPISGHTALYWYRQSLGQGLEFLIYFQGNSAPDKSGLPSDRFSAERTGGSVSTLTIQRTQQEDSAVYLCASSPTSEGDTQYFGPGTRLTVL.

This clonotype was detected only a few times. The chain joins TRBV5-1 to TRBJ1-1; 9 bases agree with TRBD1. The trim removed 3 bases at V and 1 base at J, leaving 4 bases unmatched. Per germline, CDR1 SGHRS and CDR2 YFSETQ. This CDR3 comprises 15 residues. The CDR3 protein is CASSYGDRENTEAFF. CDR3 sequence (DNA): TGCGCCAGCAGCTACGGGGACAGGGAGAACACTGAAGCTTTCTTT.

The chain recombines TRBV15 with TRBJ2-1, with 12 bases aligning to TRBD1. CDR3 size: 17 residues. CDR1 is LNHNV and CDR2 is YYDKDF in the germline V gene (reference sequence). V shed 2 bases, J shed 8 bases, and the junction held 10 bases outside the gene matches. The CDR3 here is CATSRKYGTGGRDEQFF. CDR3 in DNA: TGTGCCACCAGCAGAAAATACGGGACAGGGGGCAGGGATGAGCAGTTCTTC.

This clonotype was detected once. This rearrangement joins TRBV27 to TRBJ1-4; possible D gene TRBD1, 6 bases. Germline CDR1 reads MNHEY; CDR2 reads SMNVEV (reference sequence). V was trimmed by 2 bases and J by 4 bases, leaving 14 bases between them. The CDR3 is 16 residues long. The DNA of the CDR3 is TGTGCCAGCAGTTTAAACTCCCAGGGGCGTAATGAAAAACTGTTTTTT. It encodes CASSLNSQGRNEKLFF.

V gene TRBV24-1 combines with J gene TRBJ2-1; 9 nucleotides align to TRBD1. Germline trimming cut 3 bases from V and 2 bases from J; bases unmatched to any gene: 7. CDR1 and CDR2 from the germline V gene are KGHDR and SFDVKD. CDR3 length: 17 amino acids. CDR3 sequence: CATSDTPGTGTYNEQFF. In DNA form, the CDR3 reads TGTGCCACCAGTGATACCCCCGGGACAGGGACCTACAATGAGCAGTTCTTC.

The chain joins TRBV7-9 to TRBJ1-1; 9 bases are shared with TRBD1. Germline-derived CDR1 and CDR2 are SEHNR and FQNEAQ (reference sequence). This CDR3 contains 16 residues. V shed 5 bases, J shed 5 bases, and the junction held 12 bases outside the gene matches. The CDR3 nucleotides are TGTGCCAGCAGCCGGCGGGGAGGACAGGGGCGAACTGAAGCTTTCTTT. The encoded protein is CASSRRGGQGRTEAFF.

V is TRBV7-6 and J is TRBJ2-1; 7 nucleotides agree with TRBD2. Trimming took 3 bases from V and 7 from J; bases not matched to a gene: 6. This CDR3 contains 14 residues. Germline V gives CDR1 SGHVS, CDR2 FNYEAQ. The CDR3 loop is CASSFGMGGNEQFF. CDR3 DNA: TGTGCCAGCAGCTTCGGTATGGGGGGGAATGAGCAGTTCTTC. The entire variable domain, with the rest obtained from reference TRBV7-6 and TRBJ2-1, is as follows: GAGVSQSPRYKVTKRGQDVALRCDPISGHVSLYWYRQALGQGPEFLTYFNYEAQQDKSGLPNDRFSAERPEGSISTLTIQRTEQRDSAMYRCASSFGMGGNEQFFGPGTRLTVL.

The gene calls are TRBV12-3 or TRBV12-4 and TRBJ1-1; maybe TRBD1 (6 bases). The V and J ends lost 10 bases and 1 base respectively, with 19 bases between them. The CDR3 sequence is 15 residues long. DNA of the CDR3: TGTGCCATCACGGGGGGGCGGATCAAGAACACTGAAGCTTTCTTT. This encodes CAITGGRIKNTEAFF.

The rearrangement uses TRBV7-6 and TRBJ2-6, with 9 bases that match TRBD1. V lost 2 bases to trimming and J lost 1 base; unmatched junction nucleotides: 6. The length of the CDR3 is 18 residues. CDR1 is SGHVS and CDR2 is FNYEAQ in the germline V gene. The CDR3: CASSLKGTGRSGANVLTF. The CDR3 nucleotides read TGTGCCAGCAGCTTAAAGGGGACAGGGAGATCTGGGGCCAACGTCCTGACTTTC. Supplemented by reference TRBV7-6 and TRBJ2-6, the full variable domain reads GAGVSQSPRYKVTKRGQDVALRCDPISGHVSLYWYRQALGQGPEFLTYFNYEAQQDKSGLPNDRFSAERPEGSISTLTIQRTEQRDSAMYRCASSLKGTGRSGANVLTFGAGSRLTVL.

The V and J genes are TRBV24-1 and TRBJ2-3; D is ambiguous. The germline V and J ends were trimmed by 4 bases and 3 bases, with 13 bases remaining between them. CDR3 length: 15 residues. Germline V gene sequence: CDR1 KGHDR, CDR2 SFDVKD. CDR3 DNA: TGTGCCACCAGTGACCCCTGGAAGAGGACAGATACGCAGTATTTT. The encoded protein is CATSDPWKRTDTQYF.

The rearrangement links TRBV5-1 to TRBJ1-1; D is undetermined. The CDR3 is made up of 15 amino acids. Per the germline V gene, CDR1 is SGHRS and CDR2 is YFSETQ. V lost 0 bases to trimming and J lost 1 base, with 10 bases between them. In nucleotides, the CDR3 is TGCGCCAGCAGCTTGGTCTCTACCCCGAACACTGAAGCTTTCTTT. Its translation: CASSLVSTPNTEAFF.

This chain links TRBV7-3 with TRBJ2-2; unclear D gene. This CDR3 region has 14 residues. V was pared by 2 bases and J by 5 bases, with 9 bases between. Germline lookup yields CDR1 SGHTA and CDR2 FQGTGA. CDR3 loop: CASSLWVGTGELFF. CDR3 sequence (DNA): TGTGCCAGCAGCTTATGGGTTGGGACCGGGGAGCTGTTTTTT.

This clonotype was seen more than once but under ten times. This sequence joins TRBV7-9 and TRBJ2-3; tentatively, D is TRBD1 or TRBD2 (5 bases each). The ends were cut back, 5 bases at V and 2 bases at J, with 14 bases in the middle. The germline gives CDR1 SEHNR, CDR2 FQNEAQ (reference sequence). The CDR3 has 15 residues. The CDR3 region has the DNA TGTGCCAGCAGCCCGAGGGACGGAGACACAGATACGCAGTATTTT. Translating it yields CASSPRDGDTDTQYF.

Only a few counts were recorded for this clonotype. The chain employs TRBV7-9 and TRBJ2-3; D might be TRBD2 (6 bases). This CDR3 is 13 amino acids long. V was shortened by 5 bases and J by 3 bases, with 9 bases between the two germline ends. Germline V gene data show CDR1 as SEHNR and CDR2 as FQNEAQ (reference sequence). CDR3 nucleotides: TGTGCCAGCAGCAAGCTAGCGACAGATACGCAGTATTTT. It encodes CASSKLATDTQYF.

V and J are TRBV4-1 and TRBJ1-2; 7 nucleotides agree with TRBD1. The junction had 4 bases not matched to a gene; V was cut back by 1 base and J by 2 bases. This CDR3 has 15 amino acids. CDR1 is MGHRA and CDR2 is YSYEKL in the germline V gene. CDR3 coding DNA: TGCGCCAGCAGCCAAGTTGGGACAGCGAACTATGGCTACACCTTC. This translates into CASSQVGTANYGYTF.

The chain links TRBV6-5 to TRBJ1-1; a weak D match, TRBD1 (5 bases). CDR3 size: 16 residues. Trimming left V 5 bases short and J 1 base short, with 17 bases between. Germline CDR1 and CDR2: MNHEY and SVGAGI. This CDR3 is CASSTQVGGGNTEAFF. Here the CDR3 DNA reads TGTGCCAGCAGTACACAGGTCGGCGGGGGGAACACTGAAGCTTTCTTT.

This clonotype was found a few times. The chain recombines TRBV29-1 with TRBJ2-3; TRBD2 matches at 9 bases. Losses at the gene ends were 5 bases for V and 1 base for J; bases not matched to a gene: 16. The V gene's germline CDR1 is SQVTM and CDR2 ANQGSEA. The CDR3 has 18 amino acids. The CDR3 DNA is TGCAGCGTTAACCTTCCTGAGACTAGCGGCCAAGGCACAGATACGCAGTATTTT. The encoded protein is CSVNLPETSGQGTDTQYF.

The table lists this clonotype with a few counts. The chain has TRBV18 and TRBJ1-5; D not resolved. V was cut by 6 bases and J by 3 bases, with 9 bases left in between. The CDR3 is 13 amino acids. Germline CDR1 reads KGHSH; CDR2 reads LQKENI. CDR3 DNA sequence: TGTGCCAGCTCCGCAGGTTCCAATCAGCCCCAGCATTTT. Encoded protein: CASSAGSNQPQHF.

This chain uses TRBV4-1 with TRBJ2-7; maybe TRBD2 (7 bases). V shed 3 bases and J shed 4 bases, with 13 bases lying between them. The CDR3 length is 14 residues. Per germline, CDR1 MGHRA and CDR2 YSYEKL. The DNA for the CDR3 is TGCGCCAGCAGCCAGAAGGGGGAGGGGTACGAGCAGTACTTC. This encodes CASSQKGEGYEQYF.

The CDR3, as DNA: TGTGCCAGCAGCTTAGTCGGGCAGCGCACAGATACGCAGTATTTT. Its protein is CASSLVGQRTDTQYF. The chain links TRBV11-2 to TRBJ2-3; D is ambiguous. This CDR3 comprises 15 residues. Germline values: CDR1 SGHAT, CDR2 FQNNGV. Trimming removed 1 base at V and 1 base at J, with 9 bases between.

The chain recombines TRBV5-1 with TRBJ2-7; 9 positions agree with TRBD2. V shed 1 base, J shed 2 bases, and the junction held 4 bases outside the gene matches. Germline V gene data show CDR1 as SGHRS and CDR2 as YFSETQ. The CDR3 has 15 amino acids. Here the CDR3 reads CASSLTAGGPYEQYF. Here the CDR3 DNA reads TGCGCCAGCAGCTTGACGGCGGGAGGGCCCTACGAGCAGTACTTC.

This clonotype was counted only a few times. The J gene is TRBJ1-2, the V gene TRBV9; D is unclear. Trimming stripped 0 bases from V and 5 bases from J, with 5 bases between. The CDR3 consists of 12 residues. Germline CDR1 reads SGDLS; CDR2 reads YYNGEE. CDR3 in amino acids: CASSVAEYGYTF. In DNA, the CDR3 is TGTGCCAGCAGCGTAGCAGAGTATGGCTACACCTTC.